These 30 T cell receptor beta chains came from one sample sequenced in a study of blood T cell repertoires in COVID-19. The method was immunoSEQ multiplex PCR; TCRdb's version includes in-frame clones alone and lacks a portion of them. This repertoire shows more than 90,000 clones, 85% found once; its top ten account for roughly 1.4%. The material sequenced was peripheral blood. The receptors were gathered from a man aged 40-49 years with acute or convalescent COVID-19.

The gene calls are TRBV6-5 and TRBJ1-1; possible D gene TRBD1, 5 bases. In germline, CDR1 is MNHEY, CDR2 SVGAGI. The V gene lost 2 bases and the J gene lost 1 base, with 8 bases spanning the gap. The CDR3 spans 14 residues. In nucleotides, the CDR3 is TGTGCCAGCAGTTACGGGGCAGGGAACACTGAAGCTTTCTTT. Its translation: CASSYGAGNTEAFF.

The chain uses TRBV5-1 and TRBJ2-6; D not certain. Germline CDR1 reads SGHRS; CDR2 reads YFSETQ. The CDR3 runs 17 residues. Trimming left V 0 bases short and J 5 bases short, with 15 bases between. The CDR3 is CASSLVAAGSRANVLTF. CDR3 sequence (DNA): TGCGCCAGCAGCTTGGTGGCCGCCGGGTCTAGGGCCAACGTCCTGACTTTC.

The genes are TRBV7-2 and TRBJ2-5; 8 bases agree with TRBD2. This CDR3 has 15 amino acids. The ends lost 8 bases at V and 4 bases at J; junction bases unmatched: 12. Germline V lookup: CDR1 SGHTA, CDR2 FQGNSA. The CDR3 region has the DNA TGTGCCAGCGGCGAAGATTCCGGGACTAGAGAGACCCAGTACTTC. It yields the protein CASGEDSGTRETQYF.

V gene TRBV5-4 combines with J gene TRBJ2-1; 11 bases agree with TRBD2. After removal of 4 bases from V and 10 bases from J, the junction contained 7 bases not matched to a gene. Germline CDR1 reads SGHNT; CDR2 reads YYREEE (reference sequence). This CDR3 is built from 14 residues. In DNA, the CDR3 is TGTGCCAGCAGCCCGGGACTAGCGGACTGGGAGCAGTTCTTC. It codes for CASSPGLADWEQFF.

The chain employs TRBV15 and TRBJ2-5; weak D call: TRBD2 (5 bases). The ends were cut back, 0 bases at V and 7 bases at J, with 12 bases in the middle. This CDR3 has 14 amino acids. Looked up from germline, CDR1 is LNHNV and CDR2 is YYDKDF (reference sequence). The CDR3 sequence: CATSRDTVRGTQYF. The CDR3 DNA reads as TGTGCCACCAGCAGAGATACGGTCCGGGGGACCCAGTACTTC.

In its sample, this clone was seen a few times. The DNA of the CDR3 is TGTGCCAGCAGCTCGTCTTTTCCTCGGGACAGTCATTCACCCCTCCACTTT. Translated, it gives CASSSSFPRDSHSPLHF. The rearrangement joins TRBV5-5 to TRBJ1-6; 7 bases are shared with TRBD1. CDR1 SGHKS and CDR2 YYEKEE come from the germline V gene (reference sequence). Unmatched junction bases numbered 14, after V lost 3 bases and J lost 8 bases. This CDR3 has 17 residues.

V and J are TRBV5-5 and TRBJ1-4, with D possibly matching TRBD1 (6 bases). The CDR3 totals 15 residues. Trimming stripped 3 bases from V and 5 bases from J, with 14 bases between. Germline lookup yields CDR1 SGHKS and CDR2 YYEKEE (reference sequence). In DNA, the CDR3 is TGTGCCAGCAGCTCCATTACTGGGACAAATGAAAAACTGTTTTTT. It yields the protein CASSSITGTNEKLFF.

V is TRBV5-1 and J is TRBJ1-6; TRBD1 matches 8 bases. Trimming cost V 0 bases and J 7 bases; bases outside gene matches: 0. The CDR3 is 14 amino acids. CDR1 is SGHRS and CDR2 is YFSETQ in the germline V gene. The CDR3 region is CASSLGQGNSPLHF. CDR3 in DNA: TGCGCCAGCAGCTTGGGACAGGGGAATTCACCCCTCCACTTT.

V usage is TRBV7-8 and J usage is TRBJ1-6, with 7 bases that match TRBD1. The CDR3 covers 15 residues. Trimming at V came to 3 bases and at J to 3 bases, leaving 2 bases not matched to a gene. Per the germline V gene, CDR1 is SGHVS and CDR2 is FQNEAQ. DNA of the CDR3: TGTGCCAGCAGCTTCCGGGACAGCTATAATTCACCCCTCCACTTT. Its translation is CASSFRDSYNSPLHF.

The count of this clone is one. The J gene is TRBJ2-2, the V gene TRBV6-5; D gene ambiguous. V lost 2 bases to trimming and J lost 5 bases, with 12 bases between them. Germline-derived CDR1 and CDR2 are MNHEY and SVGAGI. The CDR3 spans 15 residues. DNA for the CDR3: TGTGCCAGCAGTTACACCCCGTCGGTGACCGGGGAGCTGTTTTTT. Its translation is CASSYTPSVTGELFF.

The V gene is TRBV7-2, the J gene TRBJ2-1; D possibly corresponds to TRBD1 (5 bases). The CDR3 runs to 14 residues. CDR1 SGHTA and CDR2 FQGNSA come from the germline V gene. Trimming left V 1 base short and J 7 bases short, with 11 bases between. CDR3 nucleotide sequence: TGTGCCAGCAGCTTAGGGCAGGGATGGAATGAGCAGTTCTTC. It is translated as CASSLGQGWNEQFF.

The sample holds one count of this clone. DNA for the CDR3: TGTGCCAGCAGCTTTAGGGGACCCCCTAGCGGGAGGGCCTGGGAGACCCAGTACTTC. Its translation: CASSFRGPPSGRAWETQYF. The chain couples TRBV11-2 to TRBJ2-5, with TRBD2 matching 12 bases. Germline V gene lookup returns CDR1 SGHAT and CDR2 FQNNGV. CDR3 length equals 19 residues. V gave up 3 bases and J gave up 5 bases; unmatched junction bases: 16.

This chain uses TRBV2 with TRBJ2-2, with D possibly being TRBD1 (6 bases). Trimming removed 2 bases at V and 6 bases at J, with 13 bases between. The length of the CDR3 is 15 residues. Germline V gene data show CDR1 as SNHLY and CDR2 as FYNNEI. CDR3 coding DNA: TGTGCCAGCAGTGAAAGAGGGGCAGGGGCCGGGGAGCTGTTTTTT. This translates into CASSERGAGAGELFF.

The J gene is TRBJ2-1, the V gene TRBV9, with D possibly matching TRBD2 (6 bases). Germline assignment: CDR1 SGDLS and CDR2 YYNGEE. V lost 2 bases and J lost 0, with 6 bases in between. This CDR3 is built from 14 residues. The CDR3 region is CASSVGGSYNEQFF. The CDR3 nucleotides are TGTGCCAGCAGCGTGGGGGGCTCCTACAATGAGCAGTTCTTC.

J is TRBJ2-1 and V is TRBV7-9, with 11 bases aligning to TRBD2. Trimming took 5 bases from V and 5 from J; bases not matched to a gene: 14. The CDR3 consists of 18 residues. From germline, CDR1 is SEHNR and CDR2 FQNEAQ (reference sequence). The CDR3 DNA follows: TGTGCCAGCAGCCCCCCACCCCCACTAGCGGGGGCCAACAATGAGCAGTTCTTC. This codes for CASSPPPPLAGANNEQFF.

The J gene is TRBJ1-6, the V gene TRBV30, with 10 bases fitting TRBD1. CDR1 and CDR2 (germline): GTSNPN, SVGIG (reference sequence). V lost 5 bases and J lost 9; bases outside the gene matches: 7. The CDR3 length is 14 residues. CDR3 nucleotides: TGTGCCTGGGGTCGGACAGGGGGAGGTTCACCCCTCCACTTT. It translates to CAWGRTGGGSPLHF. The whole variable domain, filled in from reference TRBV30 and TRBJ1-6, reads SQTIHQWPATLVQPVGSPLSLECTVEGTSNPNLYWYRQAAGRGLQLLFYSVGIGQISSEVPQNLSASRPQDRQFILSSKKLLLSDSGFYLCAWGRTGGGSPLHFGNGTRLTVT.

J is TRBJ2-7 and V is TRBV7-8; D unresolved. The ends were cut back, 2 bases at V and 3 bases at J, with 11 bases in the middle. Germline-derived CDR1 and CDR2 are SGHVS and FQNEAQ. The CDR3 runs to 14 residues. In DNA form, the CDR3 reads TGTGCCAGCAGCTTAAGCAGGTCAGGCTACGAGCAGTACTTC. As protein: CASSLSRSGYEQYF.

This chain uses TRBV5-1 with TRBJ2-1; TRBD2 agrees at 15 bases. The CDR3 consists of 17 residues. CDR1 is SGHRS and CDR2 is YFSETQ in the germline V gene. Germline trimming cut 4 bases from V and 2 bases from J; bases unmatched to any gene: 4. The CDR3 reads CASSTGLAGGTYNEQFF. The DNA for the CDR3 is TGCGCCAGCAGCACCGGACTAGCGGGAGGGACCTACAATGAGCAGTTCTTC.

The V and J genes are TRBV7-3 and TRBJ2-6, with D unclear. The CDR3 is made up of 15 amino acids. The V and J ends lost 5 bases and 0 bases respectively, with 8 bases between them. The V gene's germline CDR1 is SGHTA and CDR2 FQGTGA. The CDR3 DNA reads as TGTGCCAGCAGCACCAGACACTCTGGGGCCAACGTCCTGACTTTC. The encoded protein is CASSTRHSGANVLTF. The whole variable domain, remainder taken from reference TRBV7-3 and TRBJ2-6, is GAGVSQTPSNKVTEKGKYVELRCDPISGHTALYWYRQSLGQGPEFLIYFQGTGAADDSGLPNDRFFAVRPEGSVSTLKIQRTERGDSAVYLCASSTRHSGANVLTFGAGSRLTVL.

The chain uses TRBV11-2 and TRBJ2-1, with 10 bases that match TRBD2. V was pared by 1 base and J by 4 bases, with 13 bases of the junction left unmatched. Germline V gene sequence: CDR1 SGHAT, CDR2 FQNNGV. The CDR3 is made up of 19 amino acids. CDR3 DNA sequence: TGTGCCAGCAGCTTAGGAGGCCGGAGCGGGAGGGCCGTATACAATGAGCAGTTCTTC. Translation gives CASSLGGRSGRAVYNEQFF.

The V gene is TRBV28, the J gene TRBJ2-7; possible D gene TRBD1, 5 bases. CDR1 is MDHEN, CDR2 SYDVKM, per germline. The CDR3 loop spans 13 amino acids. V lost 4 bases, J lost 6 bases, and 13 bases lay in between. In DNA, the CDR3 is TGTGCCAGCAGTTCAGGGTTTGGGTTCGAGCAGTACTTC. It yields the protein CASSSGFGFEQYF. The entire variable domain, with the rest obtained from reference TRBV28 and TRBJ2-7, is as follows: DVKVTQSSRYLVKRTGEKVFLECVQDMDHENMFWYRQDPGLGLRLIYFSYDVKMKEKGDIPEGYSVSREKKERFSLILESASTNQTSMYLCASSSGFGFEQYFGPGTRLTVT.

This clone has only a few counts. The V and J genes are TRBV7-8 and TRBJ2-1; 10 bases agree with TRBD2. Germline V gene lookup returns CDR1 SGHVS and CDR2 FQNEAQ. This CDR3 has 15 residues. V dropped 6 bases and J dropped 4; count of bases not matched to a gene: 6. The CDR3 loop reads CASRRAGGPYNEQFF. In nucleotides, the CDR3 is TGTGCCAGCAGAAGAGCGGGAGGGCCTTACAATGAGCAGTTCTTC.

The chain employs TRBV15 and TRBJ1-6; 8 bases are shared with TRBD1. The CDR3 runs to 20 residues. The V and J ends lost 4 bases and 0 bases, in that order; junction bases with no gene match: 14. CDR1 LNHNV and CDR2 YYDKDF come from the germline V gene (reference sequence). The CDR3, as DNA: TGTGCCACCAGCACTTTTCGGGACAGGACAGCGAGCTCCTATAATTCACCCCTCCACTTT. As protein: CATSTFRDRTASSYNSPLHF.

Remarks on this clone: The junction and the germline gene differ at one end; a read error may be behind it. The chain has TRBV12-3 or TRBV12-4 and TRBJ2-7, with D possibly TRBD1 on 6 matching bases. The CDR3 is made up of 12 amino acids. CDR3 region: CASSLARQVSDF. The CDR3 bases are TGTGCCAGCAGTTTAGCCCGACAGGTGAGCGACTTC.

The chain has TRBV18 and TRBJ2-7; perhaps TRBD1 as D (5 bases). Germline V gene sequence: CDR1 KGHSH, CDR2 LQKENI. This CDR3 has 14 amino acids. V lost 0 bases and J lost 0, with 6 bases in between. CDR3 in DNA: TGTGCCAGCTCACCACCGACAGCCTCCTACGAGCAGTACTTC. It yields the protein CASSPPTASYEQYF.

J is TRBJ1-5 and V is TRBV2; TRBD1 aligns across 10 bases. The junction had 6 bases not matched to a gene; V was cut back by 6 bases and J by 7 bases. Germline lookup yields CDR1 SNHLY and CDR2 FYNNEI. CDR3 length: 14 residues. DNA of the CDR3: TGTGCCAGCAGCCCGACAGGGGGCGAGCAGCCCCAGCATTTT. It codes for CASSPTGGEQPQHF.

This rearrangement joins TRBV28 to TRBJ2-2; D might be TRBD2 (7 bases). This CDR3 region has 14 residues. CDR1 MDHEN and CDR2 SYDVKM come from the germline V gene. V gave up 10 bases and J gave up 5 bases, with 17 bases separating them. CDR3 nucleotides: TGTGCCACCCGAGACGGGGGGCGGACCGGGGAGCTGTTTTTT. Encoded protein: CATRDGGRTGELFF.

This clone has only one observation. J is TRBJ2-3 and V is TRBV7-8; 11 positions match TRBD2. V trimming: 5 bases; J trimming: 0 bases; junction bases outside the gene matches: 10. Per germline, CDR1 SGHVS and CDR2 FQNEAQ. This CDR3 comprises 18 residues. CDR3 DNA: TGTGCCAGCAGCCAGACTAGCGGGGTTACCATCAGCACAGATACGCAGTATTTT. Amino acids: CASSQTSGVTISTDTQYF.

The chain employs TRBV2 and TRBJ1-4; TRBD1 matches at 9 bases. V trimming: 7 bases; J trimming: 8 bases; junction bases outside the gene matches: 8. This CDR3 spans 14 amino acids. Germline V gene lookup returns CDR1 SNHLY and CDR2 FYNNEI. The CDR3 protein is CASTLQGALEKLFF. Written as DNA, the CDR3 is TGTGCCAGCACTCTACAGGGGGCACTGGAAAAACTGTTTTTT.

This chain connects TRBV28 to TRBJ1-6; the D gene is possibly TRBD1 (5 bases). V lost 5 bases and J 8 bases, leaving 7 bases between the germline ends. The CDR3 totals 12 residues. Looked up from germline, CDR1 is MDHEN and CDR2 is SYDVKM. Written as DNA, the CDR3 is TGTGCCAGCAGTCAGGGTCATTCACCCCTCCACTTT. Translating gives CASSQGHSPLHF.